This T cell receptor beta chain was profiled in a study of blood T cell repertoires in COVID-19. Method: immunoSEQ multiplex PCR; TCRdb's copy keeps in-frame clones and lacks some. The sample gives 200,000 to 300,000 clones, approximately 88% of which show up once; around 27% is in the top ten. From germline, CDR1 is SNHLY and CDR2 FYNNEI. With 5 bases clipped from V and 2 bases from J, the junction kept 5 bases outside the gene matches. The length of the CDR3 is 14 residues. The clonotype was recovered from a middle-aged man with acute or convalescent COVID-19. The material sequenced was peripheral blood. The chain uses TRBV2 and TRBJ2-5; 7 bases agree with TRBD2. In nucleotides, the CDR3 is TGTGCCAGCAGTTTCAGCGGGGAACAAGAGACCCAGTACTTC. It encodes CASSFSGEQETQYF.